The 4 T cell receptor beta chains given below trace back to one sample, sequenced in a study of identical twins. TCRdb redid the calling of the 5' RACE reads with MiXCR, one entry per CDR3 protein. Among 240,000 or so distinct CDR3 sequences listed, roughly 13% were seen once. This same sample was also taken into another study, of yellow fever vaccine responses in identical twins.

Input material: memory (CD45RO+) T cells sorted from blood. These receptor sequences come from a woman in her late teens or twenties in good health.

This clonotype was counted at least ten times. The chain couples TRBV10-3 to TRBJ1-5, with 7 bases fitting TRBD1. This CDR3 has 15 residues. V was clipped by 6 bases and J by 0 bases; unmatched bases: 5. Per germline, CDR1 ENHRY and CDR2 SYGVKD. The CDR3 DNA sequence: TGTGCCATCAGCCAGGGGGGTTATAGCAATCAGCCCCAGCATTTT. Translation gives CAISQGGYSNQPQHF.

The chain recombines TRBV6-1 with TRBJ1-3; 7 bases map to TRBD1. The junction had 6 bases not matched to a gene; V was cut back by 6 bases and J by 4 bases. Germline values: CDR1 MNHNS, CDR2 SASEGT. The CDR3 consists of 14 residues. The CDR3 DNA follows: TGTGCCAGCAGAATACAGGGGTCCGGAAACACCATATATTTT. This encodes CASRIQGSGNTIYF.

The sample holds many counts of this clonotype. CDR3 amino acids: CASSPGNEQFF. In nucleotides, the CDR3 is TGTGCCAGCAGCCCAGGGAATGAGCAGTTCTTC. This rearrangement joins TRBV12-3 or TRBV12-4 to TRBJ2-1; D is perhaps TRBD1 (5 bases). Between the trimmed V and J ends, which lost 6 bases and 7 bases, there was a span of 7 bases. CDR3 size: 11 residues.

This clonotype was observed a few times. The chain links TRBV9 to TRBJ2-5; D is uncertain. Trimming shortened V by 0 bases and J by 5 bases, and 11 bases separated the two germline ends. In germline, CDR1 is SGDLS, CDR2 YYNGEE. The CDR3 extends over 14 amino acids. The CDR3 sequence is CASSVGTAGETQYF. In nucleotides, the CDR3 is TGTGCCAGCAGCGTAGGCACAGCCGGGGAGACCCAGTACTTC.